These 32 T cell receptor beta chains were sequenced from one sample in a study of blood T cell repertoires in COVID-19. Sequenced by immunoSEQ multiplex PCR; TCRdb stores in-frame clones only, minus some. The repertoire holds hundreds of thousands of clones, with 86% as singletons. Sequenced material: peripheral blood. These receptors all stem from a woman in her twenties or thirties with active or convalescent COVID-19.

The rearrangement joins TRBV24-1 to TRBJ2-5, with TRBD2 matching 7 bases. Trimming took 3 bases from V and 5 from J; bases not matched to a gene: 5. The CDR3 is 14 amino acids. CDR1 and CDR2 (germline): KGHDR, SFDVKD. The CDR3 here is CATSDRTGGETQYF. CDR3 DNA: TGTGCCACCAGTGATCGGACGGGGGGTGAGACCCAGTACTTC.

The rearrangement joins TRBV3-1 (or the pseudogene TRBV3-2) to TRBJ2-7; 8 nucleotides agree with TRBD1. The CDR3 is 15 residues long. Germline values: CDR1 LGHDT, CDR2 YNNKEL (reference sequence). The V gene end was trimmed by 1 base and the J gene end by 6 bases; junction bases not matched to a gene: 8. The CDR3 is CASSQVGQGAVEQYF. In DNA, the CDR3 is TGTGCCAGCAGCCAAGTAGGACAGGGAGCAGTCGAGCAGTACTTC.

This clone was counted once. V is TRBV18 and J is TRBJ1-6, with a tentative D call TRBD1 (6 bases). V was cut by 2 bases and J by 10 bases, with 15 bases left in between. The CDR3 is made up of 15 amino acids. CDR1 is KGHSH, CDR2 LQKENI, per germline. The CDR3 sequence: CASSPNQGNGSPLHF. DNA of the CDR3: TGTGCCAGCTCACCAAATCAGGGGAATGGGTCACCCCTCCACTTT.

The rearrangement links TRBV5-1 to TRBJ2-2; D perhaps matches TRBD1 (5 bases). The germline V gene has CDR1 SGHRS and CDR2 YFSETQ. V lost 0 bases to trimming and J lost 0 bases, with 12 bases between them. The CDR3 loop spans 17 amino acids. CDR3 in amino acids: CASSLAGDSANTGELFF. CDR3 DNA sequence: TGCGCCAGCAGCTTGGCTGGAGACAGCGCGAACACCGGGGAGCTGTTTTTT.

V is TRBV6-6 and J is TRBJ2-7, with D unresolved. CDR1 MNHNY and CDR2 SVGAGI come from the germline V gene (reference sequence). The ends were cut back, 5 bases at V and 4 bases at J, with 9 bases in the middle. This CDR3 is 12 amino acids long. CDR3 sequence reads: CASSTGRYEQYF. Written as DNA, the CDR3 is TGTGCCAGCAGTACGGGTCGGTACGAGCAGTACTTC.

This chain joins TRBV10-3 and TRBJ2-2; maybe TRBD1 (5 bases). The CDR3 has 15 residues. V was pared by 6 bases and J by 6 bases, with 17 bases between. Germline V gene sequence: CDR1 ENHRY, CDR2 SYGVKD. CDR3 DNA sequence: TGTGCCATCAGGCAAAGGGGCCCATCCGCCGGGGAGCTGTTTTTT. Translation: CAIRQRGPSAGELFF.

With respect to this clone: This specimen includes other DNA sequences encoding the same CDR3. V is TRBV4-1 and J is TRBJ2-7; maybe TRBD2 (5 bases). Germline lookup yields CDR1 MGHRA and CDR2 YSYEKL. Trimming removed 0 bases from V and 1 base from J, with 10 bases in between. This CDR3 spans 15 amino acids. The CDR3: CASSQDRGLSYEQYF. CDR3 nucleotide sequence: TGCGCCAGCAGCCAAGACCGCGGGCTATCCTACGAGCAGTACTTC.

This sequence joins TRBV5-1 and TRBJ1-2; 9 bases line up with TRBD1. Germline V CDR1 and CDR2: SGHRS, YFSETQ. The ends lost 0 bases at V and 6 bases at J; junction bases unmatched: 6. The CDR3 has 15 residues. The CDR3 here is CASSLATDRGHGYTF. The CDR3 nucleotides read TGCGCCAGCAGCTTGGCCACGGACAGGGGTCATGGCTACACCTTC.

This chain links TRBV6-5 with TRBJ2-1; D gene ambiguous. Germline V lookup: CDR1 MNHEY, CDR2 SVGAGI. The CDR3 has 11 amino acids. V was trimmed by 5 bases and J by 3 bases, leaving 2 bases between them. The CDR3 is CASSRYNEQFF. The CDR3 DNA is TGTGCCAGCAGTCGCTACAATGAGCAGTTCTTC.

The chain links TRBV4-2 to TRBJ2-1; TRBD1 matches 9 bases. The CDR3 has 18 residues. The J segment lost 5 bases and the V segment lost 1 base, leaving 12 bases of the junction unmatched. Germline CDR1 reads LGHNA; CDR2 reads YNFKEQ. The CDR3 reads CASSQGGTGYLGDNEQFF. The CDR3 region has the DNA TGTGCCAGCAGCCAAGGAGGGACAGGGTACCTTGGGGACAATGAGCAGTTCTTC.

The chain combines TRBV27 with TRBJ1-2, with TRBD1 matching over 7 bases. This CDR3 comprises 14 residues. V gave up 3 bases and J gave up 5 bases; unmatched junction bases: 6. Looked up from germline, CDR1 is MNHEY and CDR2 is SMNVEV (reference sequence). CDR3: CASSFGRGKYGYTF. CDR3 sequence (DNA): TGTGCCAGCAGTTTTGGCAGGGGGAAATATGGCTACACCTTC.

This clone showed up just once. The V and J genes are TRBV6-5 and TRBJ1-1; TRBD1 matches 9 bases. Germline assignment: CDR1 MNHEY and CDR2 SVGAGI. The CDR3 loop spans 14 amino acids. The V gene end was trimmed by 5 bases and the J gene end by 4 bases; junction bases not matched to a gene: 5. The CDR3 spells CASSPTGGGTEAFF. The CDR3 DNA reads as TGTGCCAGCAGTCCGACAGGGGGAGGCACTGAAGCTTTCTTT.

This clone was counted once. This chain connects TRBV7-9 to TRBJ1-1; tentative D call: TRBD1 (5 bases). The CDR3 contains 18 residues. The germline V gene has CDR1 SEHNR and CDR2 FQNEAQ (reference sequence). Trimming left V 5 bases short and J 0 bases short, with 22 bases between. This CDR3 reads CASSPRGRPSSMNTEAFF. The CDR3 coding sequence is TGTGCCAGCAGCCCCCGGGGGAGGCCGTCCTCCATGAACACTGAAGCTTTCTTT. Full variable domain (rest looked up from reference TRBV7-9 and TRBJ1-1): DTGVSQNPRHKITKRGQNVTFRCDPISEHNRLYWYRQTLGQGPEFLTYFQNEAQLEKSRLLSDRFSAERPKGSFSTLEIQRTEQGDSAMYLCASSPRGRPSSMNTEAFFGQGTRLTVV.

About this clone itself: This sample also contains other DNA sequences that code for the same CDR3. This sequence joins TRBV27 and TRBJ1-5; no clear D gene. Germline loops: CDR1 MNHEY, CDR2 SMNVEV (reference sequence). Trimming pared 3 bases from V and 4 bases from J, leaving 4 bases between. This CDR3 region has 12 residues. The CDR3 sequence is CASSFFNQPQHF. The CDR3 DNA sequence: TGTGCCAGCAGTTTCTTTAATCAGCCCCAGCATTTT.

This rearrangement joins TRBV3-1 (or the pseudogene TRBV3-2) to TRBJ2-1; 10 bases agree with TRBD1. CDR3 length: 15 residues. The germline gives CDR1 LGHDT, CDR2 YNNKEL (reference sequence). V lost 4 bases to trimming and J lost 7 bases; unmatched junction nucleotides: 7. Written as DNA, the CDR3 is TGTGCCAGCAGCCCGCCTGGGACAGGGGAGAATGAGCAGTTCTTC. This codes for CASSPPGTGENEQFF.

The chain couples TRBV19 to TRBJ1-1; no clear D. V was cut by 2 bases and J by 5 bases, with 15 bases left in between. CDR3 length: 15 residues. Germline V gene data show CDR1 as LNHDA and CDR2 as SQIVND (reference sequence). CDR3 loop: CASSINSGFQTEAFF. DNA for the CDR3: TGTGCCAGTAGTATAAATTCCGGGTTTCAAACTGAAGCTTTCTTT.

The CDR3 here is CAWSVGGGGYGYTF. CDR3 in DNA: TGTGCCTGGAGTGTTGGAGGGGGCGGCTATGGCTACACCTTC. V usage is TRBV30 and J usage is TRBJ1-2; 7 bases match TRBD1. Germline values: CDR1 GTSNPN, CDR2 SVGIG (reference sequence). Trimming took 0 bases from V and 4 from J; bases not matched to a gene: 5. The CDR3 runs to 14 residues.

The V and J genes are TRBV5-6 and TRBJ1-1; D gene uncertain. CDR1 and CDR2 from the germline V gene are SGHDT and YYEEEE. Trimming shortened V by 4 bases and J by 4 bases, and 11 bases separated the two germline ends. The CDR3 runs to 13 residues. CDR3 DNA sequence: TGTGCCAGCAGCCGTGGTAGAAGCACTGAAGCTTTCTTT. Amino acid sequence: CASSRGRSTEAFF.

This clone was recorded once. This chain connects TRBV5-1 to TRBJ2-5; D possibly corresponds to TRBD2 (7 bases). The CDR3 sequence is 19 residues long. Germline CDR1 and CDR2: SGHRS and YFSETQ. The germline V and J ends were trimmed by 0 bases and 4 bases, with 25 bases remaining between them. The CDR3 reads CASSLDYLTGGRFLETQYF. The CDR3 DNA reads as TGCGCCAGCAGCTTGGACTATCTCACCGGGGGGCGCTTTTTAGAGACCCAGTACTTC.

The J gene is TRBJ1-2, the V gene TRBV19; a weak D match, TRBD1 (6 bases). CDR1 LNHDA and CDR2 SQIVND come from the germline V gene (reference sequence). Trimming removed 3 bases at V and 6 bases at J, with 23 bases between. The CDR3 length is 17 residues. CDR3 in DNA: TGTGCCAGTAGTATCTTCCAGAGGGAGGGGGTGGAGGATGGCTACACCTTC. It is translated as CASSIFQREGVEDGYTF.

The rearrangement joins TRBV4-1 to TRBJ1-6; a weak D match, TRBD1 (6 bases). This CDR3 has 15 residues. From germline, CDR1 is MGHRA and CDR2 YSYEKL. V was cut by 0 bases and J by 6 bases, with 9 bases left in between. The CDR3 DNA follows: TGCGCCAGCAGCCAAGAACAGGGTAGTAATTCACCCCTCCACTTT. Translated, it gives CASSQEQGSNSPLHF.

V and J are TRBV10-3 and TRBJ1-5; 11 nucleotides match TRBD1. CDR3 length: 19 amino acids. CDR1 ENHRY and CDR2 SYGVKD come from the germline V gene. The trim removed 6 bases at V and 3 bases at J, leaving 16 bases unmatched. The DNA for the CDR3 is TGTGCCATCAGCGACGACCCTGCGGCGGGACAGGGGGACAATCAGCCCCAGCATTTT. It translates to CAISDDPAAGQGDNQPQHF.

This clone occurred a few times. The gene calls are TRBV10-3 and TRBJ1-1; maybe TRBD1 (6 bases). CDR1 is ENHRY and CDR2 is SYGVKD in the germline V gene. Trimming removed 3 bases at V and 7 bases at J, with 15 bases between. CDR3 length: 14 residues. The CDR3 loop is CAISDWGLSGEAFF. CDR3 nucleotide sequence: TGTGCCATCAGTGACTGGGGGCTATCTGGTGAAGCTTTCTTT.

The chain employs TRBV5-6 and TRBJ1-2; D possibly corresponds to TRBD1 (6 bases). Germline CDR1 is SGHDT and CDR2 is YYEEEE. The V end was cut by 4 bases, the J end by 4 bases, with 14 bases between. This CDR3 is built from 14 residues. The CDR3 spells CASSIGRGAYGYTF. The DNA for the CDR3 is TGTGCCAGCAGCATTGGGAGGGGGGCCTATGGCTACACCTTC.

The chain is built from TRBV18 and TRBJ1-1; possibly TRBD1 for D (5 bases). The CDR3 is 17 amino acids. The germline V gene has CDR1 KGHSH and CDR2 LQKENI. V lost 2 bases and J 5 bases, leaving 21 bases between the germline ends. The CDR3 nucleotides read TGTGCCAGCTCACCAGAACCACCTGGGGGGGTGTGGACTGAAGCTTTCTTT. It translates to CASSPEPPGGVWTEAFF.

The chain is built from TRBV30 and TRBJ1-1; no definite D call. This CDR3 has 12 residues. Per the germline V gene, CDR1 is GTSNPN and CDR2 is SVGIG (reference sequence). Trimming pared 2 bases from V and 4 bases from J, leaving 8 bases between. CDR3 sequence (DNA): TGTGCCTGGAGTTGCGAGGGCACTGAAGCTTTCTTT. Amino acid sequence: CAWSCEGTEAFF.

The rearrangement uses TRBV20-1 and TRBJ2-5; TRBD2 agrees at 7 bases. Trimming at V came to 3 bases and at J to 5 bases, leaving 12 bases not matched to a gene. The CDR3 has 15 residues. Germline V gene data show CDR1 as DFQATT and CDR2 as SNEGSKA (reference sequence). In DNA, the CDR3 is TGCAGTGCTAGTAGTACTAGCGTATTCGAGGAGACCCAGTACTTC. Protein: CSASSTSVFEETQYF.

V and J are TRBV27 and TRBJ2-1, with D possibly matching TRBD2 (6 bases). The CDR3 is 15 amino acids. CDR1 is MNHEY and CDR2 is SMNVEV in the germline V gene (reference sequence). Between the trimmed V and J ends, which lost 5 bases and 8 bases, there was a span of 19 bases. CDR3 region: CASSPRLDSFYEQFF. The CDR3 DNA is TGTGCCAGCAGTCCAAGACTAGATTCTTTCTATGAGCAGTTCTTC.

The rearrangement links TRBV11-2 to TRBJ1-5; 7 positions match TRBD1. CDR3 length equals 15 residues. The V gene end was trimmed by 3 bases and the J gene end by 4 bases; junction bases not matched to a gene: 6. Germline values: CDR1 SGHAT, CDR2 FQNNGV. The CDR3 spells CASSLNRGLNQPQHF. Written as DNA, the CDR3 is TGTGCCAGCAGCTTGAACAGGGGACTTAATCAGCCCCAGCATTTT. Using reference TRBV11-2 and TRBJ1-5 for the parts outside the CDR3, the full variable domain is EAGVAQSPRYKIIEKRQSVAFWCNPISGHATLYWYQQILGQGPKLLIQFQNNGVVDDSQLPKDRFSAERLKGVDSTLKIQPAKLEDSAVYLCASSLNRGLNQPQHFGDGTRLSIL.

The J gene is TRBJ1-1, the V gene TRBV5-1; TRBD1 aligns across 9 bases. The CDR3 consists of 14 residues. CDR1 SGHRS and CDR2 YFSETQ come from the germline V gene. V gave up 4 bases and J gave up 10 bases; unmatched junction bases: 11. DNA for the CDR3: TGCGCCAGCAGCGCTGGGACAGGGCGGGCTGGAGCTTTCTTT. This translates into CASSAGTGRAGAFF.

This CDR3 is CASLEAAGPSYEQYF. The CDR3 DNA follows: TGTGCCAGCCTAGAGGCGGCAGGGCCCTCCTACGAGCAGTACTTC. The gene calls are TRBV2 and TRBJ2-7, with a possible D match to TRBD1 (5 bases). Per the germline V gene, CDR1 is SNHLY and CDR2 is FYNNEI. The CDR3 is 15 amino acids. V lost 8 bases and J lost 0, with 17 bases in between.

This sequence joins TRBV18 and TRBJ2-1; tentatively, D is TRBD2 (7 bases). Germline assignment: CDR1 KGHSH and CDR2 LQKENI. V was cut by 0 bases and J by 4 bases, with 13 bases left in between. The CDR3 loop spans 16 amino acids. CDR3 sequence (DNA): TGTGCCAGCTCACCACCGGGGGGGGCCCTTTACAATGAGCAGTTCTTC. This gives the protein CASSPPGGALYNEQFF.